This TCR beta chain was recorded in a study of blood T cells in healthy people across ages. Study-wide results and caveats: Both higher diversity and more naive CD4+ cells marked long-lived donors when set against aged donors.

The study recruited healthy Caucasian donors from Russia who were aged roughly 6 to 95. PCR was performed a second time for about 6 to 11 cycles using a sample-barcoded 5' primer and a J-beta primer mix. TCRdb reanalysed the 5' RACE reads using MiXCR and keeps one entry per CDR3 protein. In the table there are more than 1,000,000 distinct CDR3 sequences, approximately 25% of which are singletons. As regards this clonotype: Its target is not known.

These same records also appear under a second study, on T cells of mothers and their children.

The material sequenced was blood. The receptor comes from a girl aged 2 to 10 in good health.

The CDR3 DNA reads TGTGCCACCAGCAGGGGGGAGAGCACCAGCAATCAGCCCCAGCATTTT. It translates to CATSRGESTSNQPQHF. V gene TRBV15 combines with J gene TRBJ1-5, with D possibly matching TRBD1 (5 bases). This CDR3 spans 16 amino acids. Germline loops: CDR1 LNHNV, CDR2 YYDKDF (reference sequence). V shed 3 bases and J shed 1 base, with 13 bases lying between them. Based on the CDR3 plus reference TRBV15 and TRBJ1-5, the full variable domain is DAMVIQNPRYQVTQFGKPVTLSCSQTLNHNVMYWYQQKSSQAPKLLFHYYDKDFNNEADTPDNFQSRRPNTSFCFLDIRSPGLGDTAMYLCATSRGESTSNQPQHFGDGTRLSIL.